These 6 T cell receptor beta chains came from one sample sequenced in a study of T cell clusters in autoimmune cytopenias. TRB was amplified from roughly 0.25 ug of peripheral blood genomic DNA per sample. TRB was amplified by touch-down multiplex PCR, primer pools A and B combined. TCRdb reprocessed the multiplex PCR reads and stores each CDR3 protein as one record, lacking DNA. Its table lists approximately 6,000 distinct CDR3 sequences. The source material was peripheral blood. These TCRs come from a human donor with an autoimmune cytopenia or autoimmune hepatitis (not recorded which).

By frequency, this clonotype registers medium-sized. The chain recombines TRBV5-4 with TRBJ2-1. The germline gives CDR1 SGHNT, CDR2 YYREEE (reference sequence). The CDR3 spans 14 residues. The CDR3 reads CASSLDLAVGEQFF.

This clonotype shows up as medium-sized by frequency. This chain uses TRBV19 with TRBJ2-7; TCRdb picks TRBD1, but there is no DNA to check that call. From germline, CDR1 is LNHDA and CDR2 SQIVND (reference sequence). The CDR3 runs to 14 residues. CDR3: CASSAGTGTYEQYF. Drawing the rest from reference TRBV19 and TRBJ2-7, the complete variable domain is DGGITQSPKYLFRKEGQNVTLSCEQNLNHDAMYWYRQDPGQGLRLIYYSQIVNDFQKGDIAEGYSVSREKKESFPLTVTSAQKNPTAFYLCASSAGTGTYEQYFGPGTRLTVT.

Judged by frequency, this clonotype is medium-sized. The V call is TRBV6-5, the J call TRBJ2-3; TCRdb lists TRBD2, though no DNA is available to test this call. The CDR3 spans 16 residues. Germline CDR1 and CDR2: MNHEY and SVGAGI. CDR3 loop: CASIAGTSGGTDTQYF.

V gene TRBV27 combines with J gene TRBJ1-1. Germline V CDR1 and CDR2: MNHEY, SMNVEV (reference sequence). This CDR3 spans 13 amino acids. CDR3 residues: CASSFRLNTEAFF.

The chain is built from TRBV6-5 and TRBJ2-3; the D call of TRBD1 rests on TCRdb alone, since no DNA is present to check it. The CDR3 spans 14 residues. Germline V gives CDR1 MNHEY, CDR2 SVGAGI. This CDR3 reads CASSPFPVTDTQYF.

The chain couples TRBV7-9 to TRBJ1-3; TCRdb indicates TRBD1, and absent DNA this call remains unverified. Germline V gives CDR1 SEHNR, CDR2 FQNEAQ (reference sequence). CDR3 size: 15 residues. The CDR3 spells CASSLTGLRGNTIYF.